This T cell receptor beta chain comes out of a study of preoperative IRX-2 immunotherapy in early breast cancer. Treatment here: preoperative locoregional IRX-2 cytokine immunotherapy. Patients received preoperative, locoregional IRX-2 cytokine immunotherapy in a phase Ib study. TCRdb's copy holds only in-frame clones and misses some; the assay was immunoSEQ multiplex PCR. The data contain 40,000 to 45,000 clones, roughly 80% of them singletons. V lost 6 bases and J lost 14, with 17 bases in between. Germline loops: CDR1 MNHGY, CDR2 SAAAGT. The CDR3 spans 13 residues. This receptor was taken from a human donor with breast cancer. The sample consisted of tumor tissue, taken after IRX-2 immunotherapy. The gene calls are TRBV6-8 and TRBJ1-6; D might be TRBD1 (5 bases). The CDR3, as DNA: TGTGCCAGCAGCCCTAGACCCGGGACGGCCCTCCACTTT. Translated, it gives CASSPRPGTALHF.